The T cell receptor beta chain described here comes from a study of shared clonotypes between healthy human individuals. Amplification in unsorted PBMC replicate PCRs started from 250 to 300 ng DNA, which equals tens of thousands of T cell genomes. Only in-frame clones appear in the TCRdb table, and some are missing; sequencing was by immunoSEQ multiplex PCR. This table holds some 510,000 clones, less than 85% found once. Sequenced: PBMCs. The receptor was isolated from a middle-aged woman in good health. Some clones in this sample may be carry-over from other donors' samples.

The CDR3 protein is CASSLGQEYNEQFF. The DNA of the CDR3 is TGTGCCAGCAGTTTGGGACAGGAGTACAATGAGCAGTTCTTC. This sequence joins TRBV2 and TRBJ2-1, with 8 positions matching TRBD1. With V trimmed by 5 bases and J by 4 bases, 4 bases remained unmatched. Germline V gives CDR1 SNHLY, CDR2 FYNNEI. The CDR3 totals 14 residues.